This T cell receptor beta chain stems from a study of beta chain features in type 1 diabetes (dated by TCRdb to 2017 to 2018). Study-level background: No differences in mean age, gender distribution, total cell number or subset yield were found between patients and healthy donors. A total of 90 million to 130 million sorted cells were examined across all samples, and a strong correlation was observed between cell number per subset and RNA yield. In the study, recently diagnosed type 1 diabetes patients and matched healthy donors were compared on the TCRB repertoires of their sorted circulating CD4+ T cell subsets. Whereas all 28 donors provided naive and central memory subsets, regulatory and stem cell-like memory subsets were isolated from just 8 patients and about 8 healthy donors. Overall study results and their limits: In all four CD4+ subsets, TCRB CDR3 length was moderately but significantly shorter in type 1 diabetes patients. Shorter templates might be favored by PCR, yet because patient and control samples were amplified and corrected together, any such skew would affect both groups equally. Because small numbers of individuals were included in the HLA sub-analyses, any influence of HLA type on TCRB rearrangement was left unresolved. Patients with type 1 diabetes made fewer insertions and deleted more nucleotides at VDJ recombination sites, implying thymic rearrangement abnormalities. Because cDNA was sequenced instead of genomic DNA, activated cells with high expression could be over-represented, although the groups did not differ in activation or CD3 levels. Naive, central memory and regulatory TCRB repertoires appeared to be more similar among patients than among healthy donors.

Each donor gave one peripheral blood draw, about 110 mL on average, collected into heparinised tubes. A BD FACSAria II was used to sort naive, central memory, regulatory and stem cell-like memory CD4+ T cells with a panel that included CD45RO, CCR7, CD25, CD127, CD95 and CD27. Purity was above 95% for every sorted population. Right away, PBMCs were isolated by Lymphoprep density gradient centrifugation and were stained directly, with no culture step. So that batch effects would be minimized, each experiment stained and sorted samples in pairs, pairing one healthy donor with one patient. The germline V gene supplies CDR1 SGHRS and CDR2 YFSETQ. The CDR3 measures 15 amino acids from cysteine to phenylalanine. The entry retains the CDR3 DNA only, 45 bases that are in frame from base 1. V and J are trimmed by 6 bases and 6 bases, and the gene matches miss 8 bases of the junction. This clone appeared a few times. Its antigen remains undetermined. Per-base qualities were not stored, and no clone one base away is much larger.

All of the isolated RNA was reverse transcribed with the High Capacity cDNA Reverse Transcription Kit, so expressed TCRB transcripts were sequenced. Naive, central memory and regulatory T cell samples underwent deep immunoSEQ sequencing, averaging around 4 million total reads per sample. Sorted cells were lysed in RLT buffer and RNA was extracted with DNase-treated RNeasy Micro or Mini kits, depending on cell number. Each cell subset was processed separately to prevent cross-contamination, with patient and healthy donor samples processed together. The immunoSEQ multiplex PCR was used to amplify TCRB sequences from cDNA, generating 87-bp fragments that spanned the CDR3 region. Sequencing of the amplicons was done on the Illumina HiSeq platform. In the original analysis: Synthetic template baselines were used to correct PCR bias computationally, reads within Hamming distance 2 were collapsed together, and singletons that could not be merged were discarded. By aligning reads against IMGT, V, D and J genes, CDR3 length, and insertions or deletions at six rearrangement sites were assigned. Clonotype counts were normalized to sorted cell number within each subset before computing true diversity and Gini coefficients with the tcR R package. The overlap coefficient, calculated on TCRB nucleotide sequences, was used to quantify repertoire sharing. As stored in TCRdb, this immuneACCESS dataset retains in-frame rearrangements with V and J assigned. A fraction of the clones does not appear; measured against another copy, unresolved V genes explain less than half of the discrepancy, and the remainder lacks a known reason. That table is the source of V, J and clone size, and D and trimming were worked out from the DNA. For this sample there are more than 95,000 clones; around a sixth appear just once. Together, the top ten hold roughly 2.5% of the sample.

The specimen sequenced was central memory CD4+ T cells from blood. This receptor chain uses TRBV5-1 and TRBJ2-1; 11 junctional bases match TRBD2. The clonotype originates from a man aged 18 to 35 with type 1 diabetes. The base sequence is TGCGCCAGCACCCTCCTTACTAGCGGGAGCAATGAGCAGTTCTTC. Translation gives CASTLLTSGSNEQFF.